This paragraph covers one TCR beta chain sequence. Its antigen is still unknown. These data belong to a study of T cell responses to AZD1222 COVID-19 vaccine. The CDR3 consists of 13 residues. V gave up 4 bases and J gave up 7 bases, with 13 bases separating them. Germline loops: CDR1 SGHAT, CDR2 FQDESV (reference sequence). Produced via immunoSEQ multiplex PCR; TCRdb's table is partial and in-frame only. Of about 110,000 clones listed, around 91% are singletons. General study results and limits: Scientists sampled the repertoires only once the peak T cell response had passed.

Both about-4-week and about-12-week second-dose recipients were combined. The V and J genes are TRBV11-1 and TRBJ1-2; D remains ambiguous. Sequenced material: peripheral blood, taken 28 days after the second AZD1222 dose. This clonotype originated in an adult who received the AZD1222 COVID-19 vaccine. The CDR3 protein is CASSSGRIFGYTF. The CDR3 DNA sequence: TGTGCCAGCAGCTCAGGACGGATTTTTGGCTACACCTTC.